The source of this TCR beta chain is a study of CD8 T cells in ankylosing spondylitis. Quantitative barcoded 5'-RACE was used to prepare TCR beta libraries. TCRdb called the 5' RACE reads again in MiXCR, with one record for every CDR3 protein. The sample consists of some 220,000 distinct CDR3 sequences, roughly 8.2% of them appearing once. Many counts were recorded for this clonotype. The CDR3 is 15 residues long. V gave up 3 bases and J gave up 6 bases; unmatched junction bases: 5. The V gene's germline CDR1 is KGHDR and CDR2 SFDVKD. The chain carries TRBV24-1 and TRBJ2-3; 10 positions agree with TRBD2. The receptor was derived from a female donor with ankylosing spondylitis or in good health (not recorded which). Source material: blood, either unsorted or a sorted T cell fraction (not recorded which). The CDR3 protein is CATSDALAGADTQYF. CDR3 bases: TGTGCCACCAGTGATGCGCTAGCGGGAGCGGATACGCAGTATTTT.